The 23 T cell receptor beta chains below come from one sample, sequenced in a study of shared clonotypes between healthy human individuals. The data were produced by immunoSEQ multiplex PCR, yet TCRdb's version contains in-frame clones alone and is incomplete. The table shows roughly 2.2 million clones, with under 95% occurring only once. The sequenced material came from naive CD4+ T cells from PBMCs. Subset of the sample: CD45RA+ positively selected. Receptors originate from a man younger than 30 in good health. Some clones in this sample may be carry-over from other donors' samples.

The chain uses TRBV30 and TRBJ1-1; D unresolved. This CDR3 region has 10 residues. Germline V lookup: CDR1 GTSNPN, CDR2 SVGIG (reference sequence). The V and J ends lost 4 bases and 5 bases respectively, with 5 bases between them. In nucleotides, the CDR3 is TGTGCCTGGACGGGGACTGAAGCTTTCTTT. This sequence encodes CAWTGTEAFF.

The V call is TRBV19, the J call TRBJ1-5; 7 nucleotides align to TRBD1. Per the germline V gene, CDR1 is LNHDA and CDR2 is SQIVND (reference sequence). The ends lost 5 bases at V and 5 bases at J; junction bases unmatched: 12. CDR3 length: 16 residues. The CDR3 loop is CASSVGQARWDQPQHF. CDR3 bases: TGTGCCAGTAGTGTCGGACAGGCGCGTTGGGATCAGCCCCAGCATTTT.

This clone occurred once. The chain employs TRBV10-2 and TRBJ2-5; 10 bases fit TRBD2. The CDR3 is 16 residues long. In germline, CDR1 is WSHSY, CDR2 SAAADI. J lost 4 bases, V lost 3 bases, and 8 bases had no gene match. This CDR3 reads CASSDPGLAIPETQYF. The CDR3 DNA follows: TGCGCCAGCAGTGATCCGGGACTAGCGATCCCAGAGACCCAGTACTTC.

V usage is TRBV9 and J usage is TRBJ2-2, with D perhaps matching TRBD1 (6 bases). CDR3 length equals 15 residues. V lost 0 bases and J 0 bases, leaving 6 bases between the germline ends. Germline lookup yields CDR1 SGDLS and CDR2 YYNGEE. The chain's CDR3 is CASSVGQANTGELFF. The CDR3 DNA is TGTGCCAGCAGCGTAGGACAGGCGAACACCGGGGAGCTGTTTTTT.

CDR3 residues: CASSYFGAGKADTQYF. CDR3 nucleotides: TGTGCCAGCAGTTACTTCGGGGCGGGGAAAGCAGATACGCAGTATTTT. V usage is TRBV6-5 and J usage is TRBJ2-3; TRBD2 might be the D (6 bases). With 1 base removed from V and 4 bases from J, the gap between germline ends came to 15 bases. This CDR3 region has 16 residues. The germline CDR1 and CDR2 sequences are MNHEY and SVGAGI.

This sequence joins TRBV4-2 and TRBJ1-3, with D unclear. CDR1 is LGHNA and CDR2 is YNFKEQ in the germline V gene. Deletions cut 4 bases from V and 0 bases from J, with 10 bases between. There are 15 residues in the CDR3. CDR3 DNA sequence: TGTGCCAGCAGCCCTCGACGGGACTCTGGAAACACCATATATTTT. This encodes CASSPRRDSGNTIYF.

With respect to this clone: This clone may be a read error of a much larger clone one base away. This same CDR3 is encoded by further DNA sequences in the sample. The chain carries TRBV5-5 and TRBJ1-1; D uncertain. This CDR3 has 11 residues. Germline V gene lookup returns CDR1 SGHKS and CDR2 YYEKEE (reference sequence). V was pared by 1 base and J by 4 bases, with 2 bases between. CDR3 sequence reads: CASSLSTEAFF. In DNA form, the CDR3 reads TGTGCCAGCAGCTTGAGCACTGAAGCTTTCTTT. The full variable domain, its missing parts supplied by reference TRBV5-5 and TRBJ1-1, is DAGVTQSPTHLIKTRGQQVTLRCSPISGHKSVSWYQQVLGQGPQFIFQYYEKEERGRGNFPDRFSARQFPNYSSELNVNALLLGDSALYLCASSLSTEAFFGQGTRLTVV.

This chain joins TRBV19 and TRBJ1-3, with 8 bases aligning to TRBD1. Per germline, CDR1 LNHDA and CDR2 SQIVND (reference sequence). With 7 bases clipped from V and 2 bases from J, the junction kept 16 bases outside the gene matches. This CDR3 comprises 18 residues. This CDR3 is CASIETRRGPFTGNTIYF. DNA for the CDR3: TGTGCCAGTATTGAGACCCGCAGGGGGCCGTTTACTGGAAACACCATATATTTT.

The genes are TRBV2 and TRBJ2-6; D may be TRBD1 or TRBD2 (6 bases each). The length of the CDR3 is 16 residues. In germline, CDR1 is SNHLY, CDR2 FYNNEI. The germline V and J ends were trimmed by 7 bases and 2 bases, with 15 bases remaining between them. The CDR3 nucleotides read TGTGCCAGCACTCAGGGGCGGGGACCTGGGGCCAACGTCCTGACTTTC. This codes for CASTQGRGPGANVLTF.

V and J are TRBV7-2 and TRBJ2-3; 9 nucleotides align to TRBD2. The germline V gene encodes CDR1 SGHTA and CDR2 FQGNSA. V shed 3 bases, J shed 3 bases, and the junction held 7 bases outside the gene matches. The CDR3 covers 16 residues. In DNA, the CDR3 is TGTGCCAGCAGCTTCCAGCGGGAGGTCATAACAGATACGCAGTATTTT. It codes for CASSFQREVITDTQYF.

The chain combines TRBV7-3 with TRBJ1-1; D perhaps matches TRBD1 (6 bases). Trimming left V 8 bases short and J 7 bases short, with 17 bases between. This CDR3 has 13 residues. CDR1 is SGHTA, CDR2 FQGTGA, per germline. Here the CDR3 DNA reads TGTGCCAGCCTGGGGGGCGCCTCGAGTGAAGCTTTCTTT. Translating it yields CASLGGASSEAFF.

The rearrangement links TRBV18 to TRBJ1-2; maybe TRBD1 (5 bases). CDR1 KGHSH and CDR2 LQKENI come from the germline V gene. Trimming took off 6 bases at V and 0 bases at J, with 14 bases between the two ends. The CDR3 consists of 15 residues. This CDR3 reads CASSSRQISNYGYTF. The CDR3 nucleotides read TGTGCCAGCTCCTCACGACAGATATCTAACTATGGCTACACCTTC.

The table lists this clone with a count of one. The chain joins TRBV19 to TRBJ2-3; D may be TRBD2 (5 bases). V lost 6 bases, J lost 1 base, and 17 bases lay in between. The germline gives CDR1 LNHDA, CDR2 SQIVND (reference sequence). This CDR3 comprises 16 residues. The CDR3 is CASSLGGPARTDTQYF. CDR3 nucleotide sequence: TGTGCCAGTAGCCTCGGAGGTCCGGCCCGCACAGATACGCAGTATTTT. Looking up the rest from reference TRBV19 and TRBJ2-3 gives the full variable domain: DGGITQSPKYLFRKEGQNVTLSCEQNLNHDAMYWYRQDPGQGLRLIYYSQIVNDFQKGDIAEGYSVSREKKESFPLTVTSAQKNPTAFYLCASSLGGPARTDTQYFGPGTRLTVL.

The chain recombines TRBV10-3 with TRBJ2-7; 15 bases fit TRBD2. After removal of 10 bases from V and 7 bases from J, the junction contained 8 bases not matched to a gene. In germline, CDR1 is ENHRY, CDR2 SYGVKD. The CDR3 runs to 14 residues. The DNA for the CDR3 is TGTGCCAGCGTGGGACTAGCGGGAGGTGGTGAGCAGTACTTC. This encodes CASVGLAGGGEQYF.

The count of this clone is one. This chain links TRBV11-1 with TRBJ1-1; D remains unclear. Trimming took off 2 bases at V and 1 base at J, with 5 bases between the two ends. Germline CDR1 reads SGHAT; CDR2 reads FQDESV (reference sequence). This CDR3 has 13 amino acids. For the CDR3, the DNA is TGTGCCAGCAGCTTAACAGCGAACACTGAAGCTTTCTTT. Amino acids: CASSLTANTEAFF.

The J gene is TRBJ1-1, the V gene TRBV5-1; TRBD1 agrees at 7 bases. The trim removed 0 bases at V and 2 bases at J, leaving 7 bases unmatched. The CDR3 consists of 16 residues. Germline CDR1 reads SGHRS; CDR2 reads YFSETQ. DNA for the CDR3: TGCGCCAGCAGCTTGGCGACGGGACAGATTAACACTGAAGCTTTCTTT. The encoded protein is CASSLATGQINTEAFF.

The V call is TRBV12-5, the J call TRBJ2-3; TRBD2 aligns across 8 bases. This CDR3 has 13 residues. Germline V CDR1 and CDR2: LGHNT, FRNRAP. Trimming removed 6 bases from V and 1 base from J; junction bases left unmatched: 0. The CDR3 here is CASGRGGTDTQYF. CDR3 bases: TGTGCTAGTGGGCGGGGGGGCACAGATACGCAGTATTTT. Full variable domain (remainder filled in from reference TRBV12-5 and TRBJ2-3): DARVTQTPRHKVTEMGQEVTMRCQPILGHNTVFWYRQTMMQGLELLAYFRNRAPLDDSGMPKDRFSAEMPDATLATLKIQPSEPRDSAVYFCASGRGGTDTQYFGPGTRLTVL.

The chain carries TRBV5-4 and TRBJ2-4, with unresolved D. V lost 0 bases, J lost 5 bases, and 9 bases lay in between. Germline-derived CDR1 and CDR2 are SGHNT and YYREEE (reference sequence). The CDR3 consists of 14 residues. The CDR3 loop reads CASSLDSAENIQYF. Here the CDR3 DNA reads TGTGCCAGCAGCTTGGATTCGGCGGAAAACATTCAGTACTTC.

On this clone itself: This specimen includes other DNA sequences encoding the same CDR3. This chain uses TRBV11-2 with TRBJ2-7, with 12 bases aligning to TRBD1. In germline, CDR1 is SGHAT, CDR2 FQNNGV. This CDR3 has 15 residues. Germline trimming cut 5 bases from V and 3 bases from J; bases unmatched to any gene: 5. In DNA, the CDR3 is TGTGCCAGCAGCCCCGGGACAGGGGGCAGCTACGAGCAGTACTTC. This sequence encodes CASSPGTGGSYEQYF.

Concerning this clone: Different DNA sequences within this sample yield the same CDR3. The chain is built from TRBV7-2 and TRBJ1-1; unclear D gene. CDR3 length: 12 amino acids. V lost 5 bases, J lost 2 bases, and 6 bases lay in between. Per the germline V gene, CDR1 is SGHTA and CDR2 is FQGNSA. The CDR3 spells CASSAYNTEAFF. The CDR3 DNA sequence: TGTGCCAGCAGCGCATACAACACTGAAGCTTTCTTT. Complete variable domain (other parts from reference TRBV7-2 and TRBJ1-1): GAGVSQSPSNKVTEKGKDVELRCDPISGHTALYWYRQSLGQGLEFLIYFQGNSAPDKSGLPSDRFSAERTGGSVSTLTIQRTQQEDSAVYLCASSAYNTEAFFGQGTRLTVV.

CDR3 in amino acids: CASSFRQGVTYNEQFF. The CDR3 bases are TGTGCCAGCAGTTTCCGGCAGGGGGTAACCTACAATGAGCAGTTCTTC. This chain joins TRBV28 and TRBJ2-1; the match to TRBD1 covers 7 bases. This CDR3 contains 16 residues. CDR1 MDHEN and CDR2 SYDVKM come from the germline V gene. The ends lost 3 bases at V and 2 bases at J; junction bases unmatched: 7.

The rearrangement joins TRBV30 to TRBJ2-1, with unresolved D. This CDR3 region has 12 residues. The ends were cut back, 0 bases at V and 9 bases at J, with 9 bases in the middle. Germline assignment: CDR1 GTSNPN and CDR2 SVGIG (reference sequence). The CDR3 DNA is TGTGCCTGGAGTGTACTGCGGAGTGAGCAGTTCTTC. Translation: CAWSVLRSEQFF.

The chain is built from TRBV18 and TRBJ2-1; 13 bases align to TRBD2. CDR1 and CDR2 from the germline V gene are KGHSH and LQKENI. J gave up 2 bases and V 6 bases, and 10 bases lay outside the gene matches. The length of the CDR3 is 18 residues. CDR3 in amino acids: CASSSFGLAGEAYNEQFF. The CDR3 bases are TGTGCCAGCTCTTCCTTCGGACTAGCGGGAGAGGCCTACAATGAGCAGTTCTTC. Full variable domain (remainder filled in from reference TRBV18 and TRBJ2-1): NAGVMQNPRHLVRRRGQEARLRCSPMKGHSHVYWYRQLPEEGLKFMVYLQKENIIDESGMPKERFSAEFPKEGPSILRIQQVVRGDSAAYFCASSSFGLAGEAYNEQFFGPGTRLTVL.